These 15 T cell receptor beta chains were sequenced from one sample in a study of T-cell memory formation after mild COVID-19. TCRdb fed the 5' RACE reads into MiXCR, producing one record per CDR3 protein. Here the sample spans approximately 290,000 distinct CDR3 sequences, roughly 15% being singletons. The sample taken for sequencing was PBMCs or a T cell subset sorted from them (not recorded which). The receptor source for this set is a man aged 18 to 29 who had mild COVID-19 (a few samples of this study predate the infection). Cell type and time point are not known.

This clonotype was detected only once. The rearrangement uses TRBV20-1 and TRBJ2-7, with 7 bases identical to TRBD2. J lost 5 bases, V lost 5 bases, and 12 bases had no gene match. The CDR3 has 14 amino acids. In germline, CDR1 is DFQATT, CDR2 SNEGSKA (reference sequence). The CDR3 protein is CSALTGGWSHEQYF. Written as DNA, the CDR3 is TGCAGTGCTTTGACGGGGGGTTGGAGTCACGAGCAGTACTTC.

This clonotype came up a few times. The chain is built from TRBV6-1 and TRBJ1-5; 10 bases line up with TRBD1. Germline CDR1 reads MNHNS; CDR2 reads SASEGT. CDR3 length: 15 residues. With 6 bases clipped from V and 7 bases from J, the junction kept 9 bases outside the gene matches. CDR3 nucleotide sequence: TGTGCCAGCAGAGAGACAGGGGGCGCAAACCAGCCCCAGCATTTT. Its translation is CASRETGGANQPQHF.

This clonotype was counted a few times. The rearrangement uses TRBV7-2 and TRBJ2-5; D is perhaps TRBD1 (6 bases). The CDR3 spans 15 residues. The V gene's germline CDR1 is SGHTA and CDR2 FQGNSA. V was trimmed by 3 bases and J by 2 bases, leaving 13 bases between them. The CDR3 DNA follows: TGTGCCAGCAGCTTGAGGGGGAGATGGCAAGAGACCCAGTACTTC. Residues: CASSLRGRWQETQYF.

The chain carries TRBV5-1 and TRBJ1-2; D unclear. There are 13 residues in the CDR3. CDR1 is SGHRS, CDR2 YFSETQ, per germline. V lost 4 bases to trimming and J lost 6 bases, with 13 bases between them. Here the CDR3 DNA reads TGCGCCAGCAGCCCTGATGCGAGTAATGGCTACACCTTC. The encoded protein is CASSPDASNGYTF.

The V and J genes are TRBV27 and TRBJ2-1, with TRBD2 matching over 15 bases. The CDR3 covers 17 residues. V lost 5 bases to trimming and J lost 3 bases; unmatched junction nucleotides: 5. Germline-derived CDR1 and CDR2 are MNHEY and SMNVEV (reference sequence). The CDR3 DNA reads TGTGCCAGCAGTCCGGGACTAGCGGGGGGATTCTACAATGAGCAGTTCTTC. It yields the protein CASSPGLAGGFYNEQFF.

The rearrangement links TRBV5-5 to TRBJ1-2; no reliable D call. Germline loops: CDR1 SGHKS, CDR2 YYEKEE (reference sequence). V was cut by 0 bases and J by 1 base, with 7 bases left in between. The CDR3 totals 14 residues. DNA of the CDR3: TGTGCCAGCAGCTTGGTTGCAGATAACTATGGCTACACCTTC. Residues: CASSLVADNYGYTF.

The V gene is TRBV12-3 or TRBV12-4, the J gene TRBJ1-1, with D perhaps TRBD1 (6 bases). The CDR3 contains 16 residues. Deletions cut 5 bases from V and 3 bases from J, with 19 bases between. CDR3 sequence (DNA): TGTGCCAGCAGTCCCTCCTTGAACAGGGTGGACACTGAAGCTTTCTTT. Translated: CASSPSLNRVDTEAFF.

This clonotype occurred a few times. CDR3 residues: CASARTSGETQYF. In nucleotides, the CDR3 is TGTGCCAGCGCTCGGACTAGCGGTGAGACCCAGTACTTC. The chain joins TRBV12-3 or TRBV12-4 to TRBJ2-5; 10 bases match TRBD2. The CDR3 is 13 residues long. Trimming took 8 bases from V and 5 from J; bases not matched to a gene: 5.

CDR3: CASSFALGQGNTEAFF. The CDR3 coding sequence is TGTGCCAGCAGCTTTGCCTTAGGGCAGGGAAACACTGAAGCTTTCTTT. The rearrangement joins TRBV7-8 to TRBJ1-1; perhaps TRBD1 as D (5 bases). Germline V gene data show CDR1 as SGHVS and CDR2 as FQNEAQ. CDR3 size: 16 residues. Trimming pared 3 bases from V and 2 bases from J, leaving 16 bases between.

This clonotype has a handful of counts. The V and J genes are TRBV4-3 and TRBJ2-3, with 8 bases fitting TRBD2. V was pared by 1 base and J by 1 base, with 7 bases of the junction left unmatched. The CDR3 covers 17 residues. Germline V gene lookup returns CDR1 LGHNA and CDR2 YSLEER. CDR3 protein: CASSQAFRLARTDTQYF. In DNA, the CDR3 is TGCGCCAGCAGCCAAGCGTTTCGACTAGCGCGCACAGATACGCAGTATTTT.

In this sample, this clonotype turned up a few times. This sequence joins TRBV6-6 and TRBJ2-5; possibly TRBD1 for D (5 bases). The CDR3 covers 12 residues. Germline V gives CDR1 MNHNY, CDR2 SVGAGI (reference sequence). V lost 8 bases and J 5 bases, leaving 12 bases between the germline ends. The CDR3 reads CASFGSGETQYF. CDR3 bases: TGTGCCAGCTTCGGCTCAGGGGAGACCCAGTACTTC.

This chain links TRBV10-3 with TRBJ2-5; TRBD1 aligns across 7 bases. Germline trimming cut 4 bases from V and 4 bases from J; bases unmatched to any gene: 6. The germline CDR1 and CDR2 sequences are ENHRY and SYGVKD. This CDR3 has 14 residues. CDR3 in DNA: TGTGCCATCAGTGGACAGGGCAGCGGAGAGACCCAGTACTTC. It is translated as CAISGQGSGETQYF.

This clonotype was detected a few times. The chain joins TRBV19 to TRBJ2-3, with 7 bases fitting TRBD2. CDR3 length: 14 amino acids. Germline trimming cut 10 bases from V and 1 base from J; bases unmatched to any gene: 8. Germline values: CDR1 LNHDA, CDR2 SQIVND (reference sequence). The CDR3 is CATADGRRTDTQYF. CDR3 nucleotides: TGTGCCACAGCCGACGGGAGGCGCACAGATACGCAGTATTTT.

Only a few counts were recorded for this clonotype. The chain carries TRBV3-1 and TRBJ1-6; a weak D match, TRBD1 (6 bases). The CDR3 runs 14 residues. The ends were cut back, 2 bases at V and 7 bases at J, with 9 bases in the middle. Per the germline V gene, CDR1 is LGHDT and CDR2 is YNNKEL (reference sequence). The CDR3 is CASSQSTGNSPLHF. CDR3 coding DNA: TGTGCCAGCAGCCAATCTACAGGGAATTCACCCCTCCACTTT.

The rearrangement links TRBV4-2 to TRBJ2-3; the D is unclear. The CDR3 consists of 14 residues. The V and J ends lost 3 bases and 4 bases respectively, with 11 bases between them. Per germline, CDR1 LGHNA and CDR2 YNFKEQ. The CDR3 bases are TGTGCCAGCAGCCAGTCCGGAGATTCAGATACGCAGTATTTT. The encoded protein is CASSQSGDSDTQYF.